There are a few counts of the clone carrying this T cell receptor (beta chain). Its antigen is currently unknown. The data originate from a study of CD8 T cells in ankylosing spondylitis. Study observations and caveats: Reportedly, matched ankylosing spondylitis synovial fluid was significantly enriched for disease-linked clones. Blood of patients with ankylosing spondylitis appeared to be characterized by a TCR beta motif of eight highly homologous variants.

V lost 3 bases to trimming and J lost 4 bases, with 18 bases between them. The CDR3 runs 17 residues. Germline V gene sequence: CDR1 SGHTA, CDR2 FQGNSA. Making the TCR beta libraries involved quantitative 5'-RACE with molecular barcodes. A single record per CDR3 protein comes from TCRdb applying MiXCR to the 5' RACE reads. The table lists some 450,000 distinct CDR3 sequences, roughly 18% of them singletons. The V call is TRBV7-2, the J call TRBJ2-2, with D tentatively TRBD1 (6 bases). Sequencing was done on a sample of blood, either unsorted or a sorted T cell fraction (not recorded which). The receptor was derived from a male donor with ankylosing spondylitis. CDR3 nucleotide sequence: TGTGCCAGCAGCTTGGGGGTACAGGGTCCCGGCACCGGGGAGCTGTTTTTT. Its protein product is CASSLGVQGPGTGELFF.